These 20 T cell receptor beta chains share one sample of origin, sequenced in a study of shared clonotypes between healthy human individuals. Clones were sequenced by immunoSEQ multiplex PCR, and TCRdb holds only the in-frame ones, with some missing. Found here are around 1,100,000 clones, about 72% of them singletons; the top ten hold approximately 0.9%. Sequenced material: memory CD4+ T cells from PBMCs. Subset given: CD45RA-negative fraction. The receptors originated from a man between 18 and 35 years old in good health. Some clones in this sample may be carry-over from other donors' samples.

The V and J genes are TRBV5-8 and TRBJ1-4, with D hard to call. Trimming pared 7 bases from V and 2 bases from J, leaving 12 bases between. CDR3 length: 14 residues. The germline V gene encodes CDR1 SGHTS and CDR2 YDEGEE. CDR3 loop: CASSWTRTNEKLFF. CDR3 DNA sequence: TGTGCCAGCTCTTGGACTAGGACTAATGAAAAACTGTTTTTT.

About this clone itself: Other DNA sequences in this specimen translate into the identical CDR3. The rearrangement joins TRBV28 to TRBJ2-5; 9 nucleotides match TRBD1. CDR3 length: 15 residues. Per the germline V gene, CDR1 is MDHEN and CDR2 is SYDVKM. V dropped 3 bases and J dropped 4; count of bases not matched to a gene: 6. The CDR3 sequence: CASSLPGQGRETQYF. Here the CDR3 DNA reads TGTGCCAGCAGTTTGCCGGGACAGGGTCGAGAGACCCAGTACTTC.

A single count supports this clone. DNA for the CDR3: TGTGCCAGCAGTTTAGCCCCCCCCGTACAGGACTCCAATCAGCCCCAGCATTTT. Its protein is CASSLAPPVQDSNQPQHF. The rearrangement joins TRBV28 to TRBJ1-5; D might be TRBD1 (5 bases). There are 18 residues in the CDR3. The V end was cut by 2 bases, the J end by 3 bases, with 20 bases between. Germline-derived CDR1 and CDR2 are MDHEN and SYDVKM.

Details on this clone: A single base separates this from a much larger clone, so it may be a read error. The chain recombines TRBV7-3 with TRBJ2-1; TRBD2 matches at 8 bases. V was pared by 2 bases and J by 3 bases, with 0 bases of the junction left unmatched. CDR1 and CDR2 from the germline V gene are SGHTA and FQGTGA. This CDR3 is 14 amino acids long. CDR3 sequence: CASSLGTSYNEQFF. DNA of the CDR3: TGTGCCAGCAGCTTAGGGACTAGCTACAATGAGCAGTTCTTC.

This clone was recorded a few times. V usage is TRBV9 and J usage is TRBJ1-3; D unresolved. The germline gives CDR1 SGDLS, CDR2 YYNGEE. V dropped 0 bases and J dropped 5 bases, with 6 bases sitting between them. The CDR3 length is 13 residues. CDR3 nucleotide sequence: TGTGCCAGCAGCGTAGGGGTTCGAAACACCATATATTTT. Amino acid sequence: CASSVGVRNTIYF.

This chain joins TRBV18 and TRBJ2-3; no reliable D call. Trimming stripped 3 bases from V and 0 bases from J, with 7 bases between. The CDR3 spans 14 residues. In germline, CDR1 is KGHSH, CDR2 LQKENI. The CDR3 coding sequence is TGTGCCAGCTCACCCTATGAGAGCACAGATACGCAGTATTTT. This translates into CASSPYESTDTQYF.

The chain has TRBV5-4 and TRBJ2-7, with D possibly TRBD2 on 6 matching bases. The CDR3 is 14 residues long. Trimming took 4 bases from V and 5 from J, leaving 16 bases between them. Germline V CDR1 and CDR2: SGHNT, YYREEE (reference sequence). CDR3 nucleotides: TGTGCCAGCAGCCTCGGGACTCGCGCCGACGAGCAGTACTTC. Its protein product is CASSLGTRADEQYF.

The chain joins TRBV7-2 to TRBJ2-3, with 9 bases aligning to TRBD1. Germline CDR1 and CDR2: SGHTA and FQGNSA. V shed 5 bases and J 0 bases; nucleotides not matched to a gene: 6. The CDR3 extends over 16 amino acids. The CDR3 bases are TGTGCCAGCAGCCAAAGGGGGACAGGGAGCACAGATACGCAGTATTTT. This gives the protein CASSQRGTGSTDTQYF.

This chain links TRBV5-1 with TRBJ1-5, with a possible D match to TRBD1 (6 bases). Trimming removed 8 bases from V and 0 bases from J, with 24 bases in between. The germline V gene encodes CDR1 SGHRS and CDR2 YFSETQ. This CDR3 is 18 amino acids long. DNA of the CDR3: TGCGCCAGAAGGGACACCAGATTGGGGTACTATAGCAATCAGCCCCAGCATTTT. Its translation: CARRDTRLGYYSNQPQHF.

The V call is TRBV12-5, the J call TRBJ2-3; TRBD2 aligns across 9 bases. The CDR3 contains 16 residues. The trim removed 0 bases at V and 2 bases at J, leaving 3 bases unmatched. CDR1 LGHNT and CDR2 FRNRAP come from the germline V gene. The CDR3 DNA reads TGTGCTAGTGGTTTGGTACTAGCGGGCTACACAGATACGCAGTATTTT. Its translation is CASGLVLAGYTDTQYF.

This chain joins TRBV5-1 and TRBJ2-3; 7 nucleotides agree with TRBD1. Per the germline V gene, CDR1 is SGHRS and CDR2 is YFSETQ. V trimming: 4 bases; J trimming: 0 bases; junction bases outside the gene matches: 8. The CDR3 sequence is 16 residues long. The CDR3 coding sequence is TGCGCCAGCAGCCCGGGACAGCAAACTAGCACAGATACGCAGTATTTT. Translating it yields CASSPGQQTSTDTQYF. Filled out from reference TRBV5-1 and TRBJ2-3, the complete variable domain reads KAGVTQTPRYLIKTRGQQVTLSCSPISGHRSVSWYQQTPGQGLQFLFEYFSETQRNKGNFPGRFSGRQFSNSRSEMNVSTLELGDSALYLCASSPGQQTSTDTQYFGPGTRLTVL.

This chain joins TRBV2 and TRBJ1-5; tentatively, D is TRBD1 (6 bases). The CDR3 length is 15 residues. V was pared by 8 bases and J by 5 bases, with 19 bases between. Germline loops: CDR1 SNHLY, CDR2 FYNNEI. The CDR3 spells CASQIHARGDQPQHF. CDR3 coding DNA: TGTGCCAGCCAAATCCATGCCAGGGGTGATCAGCCCCAGCATTTT.

Only one count was recorded for this clone. This sequence joins TRBV23-1 and TRBJ1-5, with D perhaps TRBD1 (5 bases). TRBV23-1 is an ORF, with its function uncertain. The CDR3 has 17 residues. V lost 1 base to trimming and J lost 0 bases, with 13 bases between them. Here the CDR3 DNA reads TGCGCCAGCAGTCAATTGGGATGTAGGGGTAGCAATCAGCCCCAGCATTTT. Its translation is CASSQLGCRGSNQPQHF.

The chain couples TRBV5-8 to TRBJ1-2, with D perhaps matching TRBD1 (6 bases). Deletions cut 4 bases from V and 7 bases from J, with 32 bases between. The germline V gene has CDR1 SGHTS and CDR2 YDEGEE. CDR3 length equals 19 residues. CDR3: CASSLVTWTAPRLAGGYTF. The CDR3 region has the DNA TGTGCCAGCAGCCTAGTTACTTGGACAGCGCCTAGGTTGGCGGGTGGCTACACCTTC.

The genes are TRBV28 and TRBJ2-7; TRBD1 matches at 11 bases. CDR3 length: 15 amino acids. The V gene end was trimmed by 6 bases and the J gene end by 4 bases; junction bases not matched to a gene: 8. CDR1 is MDHEN and CDR2 is SYDVKM in the germline V gene. The CDR3: CASSYPGQGVYEQYF. The DNA for the CDR3 is TGTGCCAGCAGCTACCCGGGACAGGGGGTATACGAGCAGTACTTC. Variable domain in full (rest from reference TRBV28 and TRBJ2-7): DVKVTQSSRYLVKRTGEKVFLECVQDMDHENMFWYRQDPGLGLRLIYFSYDVKMKEKGDIPEGYSVSREKKERFSLILESASTNQTSMYLCASSYPGQGVYEQYFGPGTRLTVT.

J is TRBJ1-5 and V is TRBV29-1; 9 bases are shared with TRBD1. CDR1 SQVTM and CDR2 ANQGSEA come from the germline V gene. The V and J ends lost 7 bases and 5 bases, in that order; junction bases with no gene match: 6. The CDR3 totals 13 residues. CDR3 region: CSAQGATDQPQHF. CDR3 DNA sequence: TGCAGCGCACAGGGGGCGACCGATCAGCCCCAGCATTTT.

V usage is TRBV29-1 and J usage is TRBJ2-3; D gene unclear. Trimming removed 3 bases from V and 3 bases from J, with 10 bases in between. Germline V CDR1 and CDR2: SQVTM, ANQGSEA. The CDR3 spans 13 residues. The CDR3 sequence: CSVEGRQTDTQYF. The CDR3 DNA sequence: TGCAGCGTTGAGGGCAGGCAAACAGATACGCAGTATTTT.

The chain is built from TRBV6-5 and TRBJ2-7; D is perhaps TRBD1 (7 bases). Looked up from germline, CDR1 is MNHEY and CDR2 is SVGAGI. Trimming cost V 5 bases and J 1 base, with 15 bases left between them. The CDR3 consists of 15 residues. The CDR3 loop is CASSNGGQPSYEQYF. CDR3 nucleotides: TGTGCCAGCAGTAACGGGGGACAGCCTTCCTACGAGCAGTACTTC.

This clone was picked up a small number of times. This rearrangement joins TRBV19 to TRBJ1-5, with D maybe TRBD1 (6 bases). V lost 9 bases and J 1 base, leaving 13 bases between the germline ends. CDR1 and CDR2 (germline): LNHDA, SQIVND (reference sequence). This CDR3 has 14 amino acids. The DNA of the CDR3 is TGTGCCAGCCGACCCAGGGGAAGCAATCAGCCCCAGCATTTT. Its translation: CASRPRGSNQPQHF.

This rearrangement joins TRBV5-1 to TRBJ2-3; 8 bases are shared with TRBD2. CDR1 and CDR2 (germline): SGHRS, YFSETQ. V shed 0 bases and J 0 bases; nucleotides not matched to a gene: 6. This CDR3 is built from 17 residues. In nucleotides, the CDR3 is TGCGCCAGCAGCTTGGGGACCCGCGGGGGGAGCACAGATACGCAGTATTTT. Amino acid sequence: CASSLGTRGGSTDTQYF.